These 5 T cell receptor beta chains came from one sample sequenced in a study of OX40 agonist ivuxolimab in advanced cancers. The table came from immunoSEQ multiplex PCR; TCRdb's copy has only in-frame clones and leaves some out. The sample comprises about 68,000 clones, about 83% of which are singletons, and 1.4% rests with the top ten. Sequenced here: CD4+ or CD8+ T cells sorted from blood, sampled in a trial of the OX40 agonist ivuxolimab. These receptors all stem from an adult with an advanced solid tumor such as melanoma, head and neck, liver or kidney cancer.

The chain joins TRBV2 to TRBJ1-5; D unclear. The length of the CDR3 is 14 residues. Trimming pared 7 bases from V and 0 bases from J, leaving 10 bases between. Germline CDR1 SNHLY, CDR2 FYNNEI. The CDR3 DNA sequence: TGTGCCAGCAAGATGGTCGATAGCAATCAGCCCCAGCATTTT. Protein product: CASKMVDSNQPQHF.

This clone was observed a single time. V gene TRBV4-2 combines with J gene TRBJ2-7; 8 nucleotides align to TRBD2. V shed 1 base, J shed 13 bases, and the junction held 15 bases outside the gene matches. Germline CDR1 and CDR2: LGHNA and YNFKEQ. CDR3 length: 15 amino acids. In DNA, the CDR3 is TGTGCCAGCAGCCAAGTTCAATTAGCGGGGACGAGTTTCTACTTC. Protein: CASSQVQLAGTSFYF.

The chain uses TRBV6-6 and TRBJ1-6; 8 nucleotides line up with TRBD1. The CDR3 covers 15 residues. V dropped 4 bases and J dropped 3; count of bases not matched to a gene: 2. Germline V gene data show CDR1 as MNHNY and CDR2 as SVGAGI (reference sequence). The CDR3 sequence is CASSSGGGYNSPLHF. DNA for the CDR3: TGTGCCAGCAGTTCAGGGGGCGGCTATAATTCACCCCTCCACTTT.

CDR3 sequence (DNA): TGTGCCAGCAGCTTGGAGGGGGCATCTAGCGGGGTTTGGATTTTGGATACGCAGTATTTT. This gives the protein CASSLEGASSGVWILDTQYF. The chain combines TRBV5-4 with TRBJ2-3, with TRBD2 matching over 9 bases. The ends lost 0 bases at V and 6 bases at J; junction bases unmatched: 20. Germline CDR1 is SGHNT and CDR2 is YYREEE (reference sequence). This CDR3 comprises 20 residues.

V usage is TRBV21-1 and J usage is TRBJ2-7; TRBD2, as called in the table, went unchecked against the DNA. TRBV21-1 is a documented pseudogene. This CDR3 is 13 amino acids long. CDR3 loop: CASSKGGVYEQYF. CDR3 nucleotide sequence: TGTGCCAGCAGCAAAGGTGGAGTCTACGAGCAGTACTTC.